Each of the 9 T cell receptor beta chains below was sequenced from the same sample in a study of blood T cell repertoires in COVID-19. Profiling relied on immunoSEQ multiplex PCR, and the TCRdb table lists in-frame clones only, not all of them. The data hold roughly 190,000 clones, with around 84% observed a single time. The sequenced material came from PBMCs or T cells enriched from blood (not recorded which). These receptors came from a woman in her 30s who had been exposed to COVID-19.

This clone was recorded only once. This chain links TRBV18 with TRBJ1-5; weak D call: TRBD1 (6 bases). Trimming pared 3 bases from V and 5 bases from J, leaving 11 bases between. This CDR3 is built from 14 residues. Germline assignment: CDR1 KGHSH and CDR2 LQKENI. CDR3 nucleotide sequence: TGTGCCAGCTCACCTTCGGGGGGGCATCAGCCCCAGCATTTT. Translated, it gives CASSPSGGHQPQHF.

The chain joins TRBV7-2 to TRBJ1-4; the match to TRBD1 covers 8 bases. V lost 5 bases, J lost 0 bases, and 8 bases stayed unmatched. The CDR3 has 17 residues. Germline loops: CDR1 SGHTA, CDR2 FQGNSA. CDR3 protein: CASSLHRGRATNEKLFF. The CDR3 region has the DNA TGTGCCAGCAGCCTCCACAGGGGGAGGGCAACTAATGAAAAACTGTTTTTT.

The chain has TRBV27 and TRBJ1-1; D unclear. The CDR3 is 14 residues long. Trimming took off 6 bases at V and 2 bases at J, with 13 bases between the two ends. Per germline, CDR1 MNHEY and CDR2 SMNVEV (reference sequence). The CDR3 loop reads CASRFPGDNTEAFF. DNA for the CDR3: TGTGCCAGCAGATTTCCAGGTGACAACACTGAAGCTTTCTTT.

The chain links TRBV5-6 to TRBJ1-3; 10 positions agree with TRBD1. The germline gives CDR1 SGHDT, CDR2 YYEEEE. The junction had 14 bases not matched to a gene; V was cut back by 4 bases and J by 7 bases. The CDR3 is 17 amino acids. In DNA, the CDR3 is TGTGCCAGCAGCCATAGTCCCGGGACAGGGGTCGGGAACACCATATATTTT. This sequence encodes CASSHSPGTGVGNTIYF. Complete variable domain (other parts from reference TRBV5-6 and TRBJ1-3): DAGVTQSPTHLIKTRGQQVTLRCSPKSGHDTVSWYQQALGQGPQFIFQYYEEEERQRGNFPDRFSGHQFPNYSSELNVNALLLGDSALYLCASSHSPGTGVGNTIYFGEGSWLTVV.

This clone was observed a few times. CDR3 amino acids: CAISEYSMNSPLHF. DNA of the CDR3: TGTGCCATCAGTGAGTACAGCATGAATTCACCCCTCCACTTT. The chain couples TRBV10-3 to TRBJ1-6, with D hard to call. The CDR3 has 14 residues. The V end lost 1 base, the J end lost 7 bases, and 8 bases lay between the germline ends. Germline values: CDR1 ENHRY, CDR2 SYGVKD.

V is TRBV21-1 and J is TRBJ1-3; TRBD1, the table's D call, was not compared with the DNA. TRBV21-1 is classified as a pseudogene. The CDR3 contains 20 residues. CDR3 nucleotides: TGTGCCAGCACCCATGTGGGAACACAGACAGGGAGGTACTCTGGAAACACCATATATTTT. This translates into CASTHVGTQTGRYSGNTIYF.

The V call is TRBV6-6, the J call TRBJ1-5; TRBD1 might be the D (5 bases). This CDR3 is built from 13 residues. Germline V gives CDR1 MNHNY, CDR2 SVGAGI (reference sequence). V lost 8 bases and J lost 5, with 13 bases in between. The CDR3 DNA reads TGTGCCAGCGGCGCCAGGGAGGATCAGCCCCAGCATTTT. Protein: CASGAREDQPQHF.

This chain joins TRBV12-3 or TRBV12-4 and TRBJ1-4, with 7 bases fitting TRBD1. V shed 10 bases, J shed 8 bases, and the junction held 10 bases outside the gene matches. The CDR3 covers 13 residues. The CDR3 coding sequence is TGTGCCACAAGGACAGGTTACGACGAAAAACTGTTTTTT. It yields the protein CATRTGYDEKLFF.

The genes are TRBV14 and TRBJ2-1, with TRBD1 identical over 9 bases. The CDR3 runs to 14 residues. V shed 4 bases, J shed 6 bases, and the junction held 4 bases outside the gene matches. Germline V lookup: CDR1 SGHDN, CDR2 FVKESK. In DNA, the CDR3 is TGTGCCAGCAGCCTACCGGGACAGGGCAATGAGCAGTTCTTC. This encodes CASSLPGQGNEQFF.